The sequence of this T cell receptor (beta chain) was determined in a study of shared clonotypes between healthy human individuals. TCRdb's copy holds only in-frame clones and misses some; the assay was immunoSEQ multiplex PCR. The sample has roughly 2.1 million clones, roughly 91% seen once. The J segment lost 0 bases and the V segment lost 5 bases, leaving 3 bases of the junction unmatched. The CDR3 length is 14 residues. Germline CDR1 and CDR2: SQVTM and ANQGSEA. CD45RO negativity and positive selection for CCR7 defined naive CD8 cells, a population that excluded terminally differentiated effector memory CD45RA+ cells.

V gene TRBV29-1 combines with J gene TRBJ1-1; 10 bases map to TRBD1. This receptor was taken from a man between 18 and 35 years old in good health. Some clones in this sample may be carry-over from other donors' samples. Material: naive CD8+ T cells from PBMCs. CDR3 sequence: CSVRTGGMNTEAFF. Here the CDR3 DNA reads TGCAGCGTTAGGACAGGGGGGATGAACACTGAAGCTTTCTTT. Filled out from reference TRBV29-1 and TRBJ1-1, the complete variable domain reads SAVISQKPSRDICQRGTSLTIQCQVDSQVTMMFWYRQQPGQSLTLIATANQGSEATYESGFVIDKFPISRPNLTFSTLTVSNMSPEDSSIYLCSVRTGGMNTEAFFGQGTRLTVV.